These 23 T cell receptor beta chains were sequenced from one sample in a study of CXCR3-negative and CXCR3-positive naive CD8 T cells. Their cognate antigens are unknown. Whole-study findings and limits: When CXCR3-positive naive cells were set against CXCR3-negative naive cells, the former had more hydrophobic TRB CDR3s.

Libraries were UMI-labeled 5' RACE TRB cDNA. TCRdb reprocessed the 5' RACE reads, keeping one entry per CDR3 protein, no DNA. Its table records tens of thousands of distinct CDR3 sequences. Specimen: naive CXCR3+ CD8+ T cells from blood. As for subset: CD45RO-CCR7+CD27+CD95- naive CD8+ T cells expressing CXCR3 (TNR3+). The receptors were gathered from a human donor in good health. Some clones in this sample may be carry-over from other donors' samples.

This chain uses TRBV7-3 with TRBJ2-1; TCRdb's D call, TRBD2, is unchecked because there is no DNA. Germline CDR1 reads SGHTA; CDR2 reads FQGTGA. This CDR3 spans 13 amino acids. CDR3 sequence: CASSLPAGDEQFF.

The chain has TRBV29-1 and TRBJ1-5; the D gene TCRdb calls, TRBD1, cannot be checked with no DNA. The germline gives CDR1 SQVTM, CDR2 ANQGSEA. The CDR3 is made up of 12 amino acids. CDR3 loop: CSVRQENQPQHF.

The chain joins TRBV6-2 or TRBV6-3 to TRBJ2-1; lacking DNA, the TRBD2 call made by TCRdb goes unchecked. Germline V gene lookup returns CDR1 MNHEY and CDR2 SVGEGT. The CDR3 is 16 amino acids. The CDR3 here is CASSYASGGLNNEQFF.

The gene calls are TRBV12-5 and TRBJ2-7. CDR3 length: 13 residues. Germline CDR1 is LGHNT and CDR2 is FRNRAP. The CDR3 loop is CASGFDGSYEQYF.

This chain connects TRBV3-1 to TRBJ2-2; TCRdb's D call, TRBD1, is unchecked because there is no DNA. The CDR3 runs 14 residues. Germline V gene lookup returns CDR1 LGHDT and CDR2 YNNKEL (reference sequence). Here the CDR3 reads CASSLTAYTGELFF.

The chain carries TRBV11-2 and TRBJ2-1. In germline, CDR1 is SGHAT, CDR2 FQNNGV. This CDR3 is 15 amino acids long. CDR3 sequence reads: CASSFRGSSYNEQFF.

The chain joins TRBV20-1 to TRBJ2-3. The CDR3 is 13 amino acids. Germline assignment: CDR1 DFQATT and CDR2 SNEGSKA (reference sequence). The CDR3 protein is CSVFVVFTDTQYF.

V is TRBV3-1 and J is TRBJ2-1; checking the TCRdb D call of TRBD1 is not possible without DNA. Germline V gene data show CDR1 as LGHDT and CDR2 as YNNKEL (reference sequence). The CDR3 spans 22 residues. CDR3 region: CASSQQVLTGGNLPSSYNEQFF.

This chain joins TRBV29-1 and TRBJ1-1. CDR1 and CDR2 (germline): SQVTM, ANQGSEA. This CDR3 contains 11 residues. The CDR3 loop is CSVEAATEAFF.

The chain is built from TRBV29-1 and TRBJ2-1; without DNA, the TCRdb call of TRBD1 cannot be checked. The CDR3 consists of 16 residues. Germline lookup yields CDR1 SQVTM and CDR2 ANQGSEA. The CDR3 here is CSVEDGAGSSYNEQFF.

This sequence joins TRBV28 and TRBJ1-4; the TCRdb D gene call, TRBD1, has no DNA to confirm it. The CDR3 length is 15 residues. Germline V lookup: CDR1 MDHEN, CDR2 SYDVKM. The CDR3: CASSPRQGMGEKLFF.

The chain is built from TRBV27 and TRBJ2-2; TCRdb reports TRBD1, a call that lacks DNA to check it against. The germline V gene encodes CDR1 MNHEY and CDR2 SMNVEV (reference sequence). The CDR3 extends over 13 amino acids. The CDR3 sequence is CASSDGGSGELFF.

CDR3 sequence reads: CASGDSSTNTEAFF. The chain combines TRBV19 with TRBJ1-1; TCRdb's D gene call, TRBD1, goes unchecked for lack of DNA. Germline CDR1 is LNHDA and CDR2 is SQIVND (reference sequence). This CDR3 contains 14 residues.

The chain joins TRBV7-9 to TRBJ2-1; TCRdb lists TRBD2, though no DNA is available to test this call. The length of the CDR3 is 14 residues. The germline V gene has CDR1 SEHNR and CDR2 FQNEAQ (reference sequence). The CDR3 spells CASSLGLALNEQFF.

V and J are TRBV29-1 and TRBJ2-5; TCRdb lists TRBD1, though no DNA is available to test this call. CDR1 and CDR2 from the germline V gene are SQVTM and ANQGSEA. CDR3 size: 15 residues. The CDR3 loop is CSVEDGTDIQETQYF.

V and J are TRBV7-6 and TRBJ2-1; the TCRdb call, TRBD1, lacks DNA for checking. The CDR3 contains 19 residues. CDR1 is SGHVS and CDR2 is FNYEAQ in the germline V gene. The CDR3 is CASSARTGSVPGSYNEQFF.

CDR3 in amino acids: CAIGDGPYEQYF. The chain joins TRBV7-9 to TRBJ2-7; TCRdb proposes TRBD1, but this gene call is untestable without DNA. The length of the CDR3 is 12 residues. Germline assignment: CDR1 SEHNR and CDR2 FQNEAQ (reference sequence). Variable domain in full (rest from reference TRBV7-9 and TRBJ2-7): DTGVSQNPRHKITKRGQNVTFRCDPISEHNRLYWYRQTLGQGPEFLTYFQNEAQLEKSRLLSDRFSAERPKGSFSTLEIQRTEQGDSAMYLCAIGDGPYEQYFGPGTRLTVT.

The rearrangement joins TRBV29-1 to TRBJ2-2. Germline values: CDR1 SQVTM, CDR2 ANQGSEA. This CDR3 has 13 amino acids. The CDR3 sequence: CSVAERGTGELFF.

V is TRBV28 and J is TRBJ2-5; TCRdb's D gene call, TRBD1, goes unchecked for lack of DNA. The CDR3 contains 16 residues. Germline CDR1 and CDR2: MDHEN and SYDVKM. CDR3 protein: CASSLYPTDPQETQYF.

The genes are TRBV19 and TRBJ2-7. The CDR3 is 12 amino acids. In germline, CDR1 is LNHDA, CDR2 SQIVND (reference sequence). The CDR3 here is CASSISKDEQYF.

The genes are TRBV4-1 and TRBJ1-5; TCRdb lists TRBD1, though no DNA is available to test this call. This CDR3 spans 15 amino acids. Per germline, CDR1 MGHRA and CDR2 YSYEKL. The CDR3 spells CASSQGRGGDQPQHF.

The genes are TRBV4-3 and TRBJ1-6. Germline CDR1 LGHNA, CDR2 YSLEER. The CDR3 runs to 14 residues. CDR3 sequence reads: CASSQGLYNSPLHF.

This chain joins TRBV7-9 and TRBJ2-5; TCRdb's D call of TRBD1 is untestable without DNA. This CDR3 is built from 16 residues. Germline lookup yields CDR1 SEHNR and CDR2 FQNEAQ (reference sequence). The CDR3 loop is CASSPTGTRNQLTQYF.